Given below is one T cell receptor beta chain in context. Antigen: not known. These data belong to a study of cytomegalovirus exposure and HLA in healthy donors. At collection, donors were nominally healthy, but unrecorded immune exposures were probable. Overall study findings and caveats: Analysis performed later found approximately 17,000 TCR beta sequences associated with HLA alleles at 0.05 false discovery rate.

CDR3 size: 13 residues. Germline loops: CDR1 MDHEN, CDR2 SYDVKM. The PCR employed 60 Vbeta primers together with 13 Jbeta primers. In the authors' methods: Later reanalysis found roughly 80 million unique TCR beta chains, around 9.9 million of them shared. The protocol was immunoSEQ multiplex PCR, while the TCRdb copy is restricted to in-frame clones and leaves out a portion. That table is the source of V, J and clone size, and D and trimming were worked out from the DNA. Among about 140,000 clones listed, around 80% were seen once. Sequencing was done on a sample of PBMCs. This TCR was sampled from a woman between 40 and 55 years old in good health and CMV-seronegative. The V and J genes are TRBV28 and TRBJ2-1; TRBD1 aligns across 9 bases. The CDR3 is CATWDRDVNEQFF. In nucleotides, the CDR3 is TGTGCTACCTGGGACAGGGATGTCAATGAGCAGTTCTTC.